The next 5 T cell receptor beta chains were all read from a single sample in a study of human T cells and chemical hapten exposure. The sample's time point: pre-sensitization, week 0. Treatment here: therapeutic diphenylcyclopropenone sensitization with weekly scalp DPC. TCRdb reanalysed the RACE reads using MiXCR and keeps one entry per CDR3 protein. This sample carries some 330,000 distinct CDR3 sequences, 4.5% to 5.5% of them seen once, and the ten largest clones take over 7%. The sample consisted of whole blood, taken in connection with sensitization to the hapten diphenylcyclopropenone (DPC). Receptors originate from a woman aged 18-29 years with alopecia areata. Some clones in this sample may be carry-over from other donors' samples.

The chain couples TRBV5-1 to TRBJ2-7, with 10 bases identical to TRBD2. CDR1 is SGHRS and CDR2 is YFSETQ in the germline V gene. The CDR3 is 16 amino acids. V trimming: 2 bases; J trimming: 1 base; junction bases outside the gene matches: 6. The CDR3 sequence: CASSLLAGSRSYEQYF. Here the CDR3 DNA reads TGCGCCAGCAGCTTACTAGCGGGGTCCCGATCCTACGAGCAGTACTTC.

The chain joins TRBV25-1 to TRBJ2-3; possible D gene TRBD2, 5 bases. Germline CDR1 and CDR2: MGHDK and SYGVNS. V was trimmed by 0 bases and J by 10 bases, leaving 14 bases between them. The CDR3 covers 14 residues. CDR3: CASSEYRDAAAQYF. Here the CDR3 DNA reads TGTGCCAGCAGTGAATATCGGGATGCCGCTGCGCAGTATTTT.

The chain has TRBV6-5 and TRBJ1-4, with D uncertain. The CDR3 is 14 amino acids. Trimming removed 3 bases at V and 7 bases at J, with 12 bases between. Germline lookup yields CDR1 MNHEY and CDR2 SVGAGI. CDR3 sequence reads: CASSYDIWSEKLFF. The CDR3 DNA reads TGTGCCAGCAGTTATGACATATGGAGTGAAAAACTGTTTTTT.

This clonotype occurred a few times. The rearrangement uses TRBV7-9 and TRBJ2-5; unclear D gene. Looked up from germline, CDR1 is SEHNR and CDR2 is FQNEAQ (reference sequence). The CDR3 runs 11 residues. Trimming pared 7 bases from V and 5 bases from J, leaving 8 bases between. The CDR3, as DNA: TGTGCCAGCACCAAGACGGAGACCCAGTACTTC. This encodes CASTKTETQYF. Using reference TRBV7-9 and TRBJ2-5 for the parts outside the CDR3, the full variable domain is DTGVSQNPRHKITKRGQNVTFRCDPISEHNRLYWYRQTLGQGPEFLTYFQNEAQLEKSRLLSDRFSAERPKGSFSTLEIQRTEQGDSAMYLCASTKTETQYFGPGTRLLVL.

This clonotype came up many times. V is TRBV20-1 and J is TRBJ1-1, with D uncertain. CDR1 and CDR2 from the germline V gene are DFQATT and SNEGSKA (reference sequence). V lost 6 bases and J 6 bases, leaving 14 bases between the germline ends. CDR3 length equals 12 residues. The DNA of the CDR3 is TGCAGTGCCAGGACTGTCAGGTCTGAAGCTTTCTTT. Protein: CSARTVRSEAFF.